This TCR beta chain originates from a study of T cell responses to AZD1222 COVID-19 vaccine. General observations from the study: Spike was spanned by vaccine-associated CD4 TCRs, with dominance at 160-218 and 743-854. Repertoire sampling happened only post peak T cell response. Reportedly, close to half of spike-specific TCRs are directed against unmutated variant regions.

This table comes from immunoSEQ multiplex PCR, and its TCRdb copy is limited to in-frame clones, with some not included. The sample comprises 70,000 to 90,000 clones, roughly nine tenths of which are singletons, and about 2% rests with the top ten. This clone has a single count. Its antigen is not identified. The TCR originated in an adult in good health. Material: peripheral blood, obtained on day 0 of AZD1222 vaccination.

The CDR3 sequence is CASSLRPGGTEAFF. Here the CDR3 DNA reads TGTGCCAGCAGTTTACGCCCCGGAGGCACTGAAGCTTTCTTT. The chain carries TRBV27 and TRBJ1-1; unclear D gene. Germline CDR1 reads MNHEY; CDR2 reads SMNVEV (reference sequence). V lost 2 bases to trimming and J lost 4 bases, with 11 bases between them. This CDR3 has 14 residues.